Below are 25 T cell receptor beta chains sequenced from a single sample in a study of blood T cell repertoires in COVID-19. Repertoires were generated with immunoSEQ multiplex PCR, while TCRdb's copy carries only in-frame clones and drops some. This table holds a few hundred thousand clones, 75% to 85% found once. Material: peripheral blood. These receptors all come from a woman aged 45-59 years with acute or convalescent COVID-19.

This sequence joins TRBV19 and TRBJ2-7; TRBD1 agrees at 8 bases. J gave up 3 bases and V 10 bases, and 5 bases lay outside the gene matches. The CDR3 loop spans 12 amino acids. The germline gives CDR1 LNHDA, CDR2 SQIVND (reference sequence). CDR3 sequence: CATLDRDYEQYF. The CDR3 DNA sequence: TGTGCCACCCTGGACAGGGACTACGAGCAGTACTTC.

The chain links TRBV19 to TRBJ1-1, with D possibly TRBD1 on 5 matching bases. Germline CDR1 and CDR2: LNHDA and SQIVND (reference sequence). Trimming shortened V by 3 bases and J by 5 bases, and 13 bases separated the two germline ends. The CDR3 sequence is 14 residues long. CDR3 nucleotides: TGTGCCAGTAGTATGGCAGGGCCTACAACTGAAGCTTTCTTT. This codes for CASSMAGPTTEAFF. Full variable domain (rest looked up from reference TRBV19 and TRBJ1-1): DGGITQSPKYLFRKEGQNVTLSCEQNLNHDAMYWYRQDPGQGLRLIYYSQIVNDFQKGDIAEGYSVSREKKESFPLTVTSAQKNPTAFYLCASSMAGPTTEAFFGQGTRLTVV.

The chain recombines TRBV7-6 with TRBJ1-3; TRBD1 aligns across 9 bases. This CDR3 has 14 residues. Germline CDR1 is SGHVS and CDR2 is FNYEAQ. Losses at the gene ends were 5 bases for V and 2 bases for J; bases not matched to a gene: 1. CDR3 sequence reads: CASSRTGAGNTIYF. CDR3 bases: TGTGCCAGCAGCCGGACAGGGGCTGGAAACACCATATATTTT. Based on the CDR3 plus reference TRBV7-6 and TRBJ1-3, the full variable domain is GAGVSQSPRYKVTKRGQDVALRCDPISGHVSLYWYRQALGQGPEFLTYFNYEAQQDKSGLPNDRFSAERPEGSISTLTIQRTEQRDSAMYRCASSRTGAGNTIYFGEGSWLTVV.

This sequence joins TRBV28 and TRBJ1-5; 9 positions match TRBD1. Germline loops: CDR1 MDHEN, CDR2 SYDVKM. This CDR3 has 16 residues. V lost 5 bases and J lost 3; bases outside the gene matches: 8. CDR3 protein: CASSARQGVFNQPQHF. The DNA of the CDR3 is TGTGCCAGCAGTGCGAGACAGGGGGTCTTCAATCAGCCCCAGCATTTT. Full variable domain (remainder filled in from reference TRBV28 and TRBJ1-5): DVKVTQSSRYLVKRTGEKVFLECVQDMDHENMFWYRQDPGLGLRLIYFSYDVKMKEKGDIPEGYSVSREKKERFSLILESASTNQTSMYLCASSARQGVFNQPQHFGDGTRLSIL.

The chain joins TRBV6-2 or TRBV6-3 to TRBJ1-1; weak D call: TRBD1 (6 bases). Between the trimmed V and J ends, which lost 4 bases and 0 bases, there was a span of 9 bases. CDR3 size: 14 residues. Germline V gene sequence: CDR1 MNHEY, CDR2 SVGEGT. The CDR3 loop is CASSSGGLNTEAFF. The CDR3 nucleotides are TGTGCCAGCAGTTCGGGGGGCCTGAACACTGAAGCTTTCTTT.

The chain employs TRBV30 and TRBJ1-1; 9 nucleotides agree with TRBD1. Per the germline V gene, CDR1 is GTSNPN and CDR2 is SVGIG (reference sequence). The CDR3 consists of 15 residues. V shed 2 bases and J 2 bases; nucleotides not matched to a gene: 6. The CDR3 bases are TGTGCCTGGAGTCCCGGGACAGGGATCAACACTGAAGCTTTCTTT. It yields the protein CAWSPGTGINTEAFF.

This chain links TRBV28 with TRBJ2-7, with D perhaps matching TRBD1 (6 bases). This CDR3 comprises 16 residues. CDR1 and CDR2 (germline): MDHEN, SYDVKM. V dropped 6 bases and J dropped 2 bases, with 20 bases sitting between them. This chain's CDR3 is CASSLHLTGVAYEQYF. As DNA, the CDR3 is TGTGCCAGCAGCCTCCACCTGACAGGCGTCGCCTACGAGCAGTACTTC. Supplemented by reference TRBV28 and TRBJ2-7, the full variable domain reads DVKVTQSSRYLVKRTGEKVFLECVQDMDHENMFWYRQDPGLGLRLIYFSYDVKMKEKGDIPEGYSVSREKKERFSLILESASTNQTSMYLCASSLHLTGVAYEQYFGPGTRLTVT.

The chain uses TRBV30 and TRBJ1-5; 9 bases agree with TRBD1. The germline V gene encodes CDR1 GTSNPN and CDR2 SVGIG (reference sequence). V dropped 5 bases and J dropped 4; count of bases not matched to a gene: 12. This CDR3 spans 16 amino acids. CDR3 protein: CAWGPTGQGWNQPQHF. CDR3 nucleotides: TGTGCCTGGGGACCTACAGGACAGGGGTGGAATCAGCCCCAGCATTTT. The full variable domain, completed using reference TRBV30 and TRBJ1-5, is SQTIHQWPATLVQPVGSPLSLECTVEGTSNPNLYWYRQAAGRGLQLLFYSVGIGQISSEVPQNLSASRPQDRQFILSSKKLLLSDSGFYLCAWGPTGQGWNQPQHFGDGTRLSIL.

This clone came up a few times. V and J are TRBV3-1 (or the pseudogene TRBV3-2) and TRBJ1-5, with a possible D match to TRBD1 (6 bases). In germline, CDR1 is LGHDT, CDR2 YNNKEL (reference sequence). The CDR3 totals 18 residues. Trimming removed 2 bases at V and 0 bases at J, with 17 bases between. The CDR3 loop reads CASSQLTGTGISNQPQHF. The CDR3 bases are TGTGCCAGCAGCCAATTAACTGGCACAGGGATTAGCAATCAGCCCCAGCATTTT.

This clone was picked up one time. This same CDR3 is encoded by further DNA sequences in the sample. CDR3: CASSSSNTGELFF. CDR3 DNA: TGTGCCAGCAGCTCCTCTAACACCGGGGAGCTGTTTTTT. The rearrangement uses TRBV7-3 and TRBJ2-2; D uncertain. Trimming pared 4 bases from V and 2 bases from J, leaving 5 bases between. CDR1 SGHTA and CDR2 FQGTGA come from the germline V gene. This CDR3 has 13 amino acids. The entire variable domain, with the rest obtained from reference TRBV7-3 and TRBJ2-2, is as follows: GAGVSQTPSNKVTEKGKYVELRCDPISGHTALYWYRQSLGQGPEFLIYFQGTGAADDSGLPNDRFFAVRPEGSVSTLKIQRTERGDSAVYLCASSSSNTGELFFGEGSRLTVL.

The V gene is TRBV5-1, the J gene TRBJ2-7; 9 bases are a match to TRBD1. Germline values: CDR1 SGHRS, CDR2 YFSETQ. The CDR3 consists of 15 residues. The J segment lost 2 bases and the V segment lost 2 bases, leaving 5 bases of the junction unmatched. The CDR3 protein is CASSFNRGQAYEQYF. CDR3 sequence (DNA): TGCGCCAGCAGCTTCAACAGGGGGCAAGCCTACGAGCAGTACTTC.

The J gene is TRBJ2-4, the V gene TRBV3-1 (or the pseudogene TRBV3-2); TRBD2 is a possible D gene (6 bases). Germline CDR1 LGHDT, CDR2 YNNKEL (reference sequence). CDR3 length: 18 residues. With 1 base removed from V and 3 bases from J, the gap between germline ends came to 19 bases. CDR3 coding DNA: TGTGCCAGCAGCCAAGTGAGCGGGCGGATGTTAGACAAAAACATTCAGTACTTC. Its protein product is CASSQVSGRMLDKNIQYF.

The chain uses TRBV27 and TRBJ2-5, with 9 positions matching TRBD2. The CDR3 is 15 residues long. From germline, CDR1 is MNHEY and CDR2 SMNVEV (reference sequence). With 5 bases clipped from V and 2 bases from J, the junction kept 6 bases outside the gene matches. The CDR3, as DNA: TGTGCCAGCAGTGACCTTGCGGGGGGGCAAGAGACCCAGTACTTC. This sequence encodes CASSDLAGGQETQYF.

This CDR3 reads CASSLGQGSSPLHF. The CDR3, as DNA: TGTGCCAGCAGCCTGGGACAGGGTAGTTCACCCCTCCACTTT. J is TRBJ1-6 and V is TRBV27; 9 nucleotides agree with TRBD1. The CDR3 is made up of 14 amino acids. Germline CDR1 is MNHEY and CDR2 is SMNVEV (reference sequence). With V trimmed by 6 bases and J by 9 bases, 6 bases remained unmatched.

The genes are TRBV11-3 and TRBJ2-2, with 7 bases matching TRBD1. Trimming took 5 bases from V and 4 from J; bases not matched to a gene: 7. The germline V gene encodes CDR1 SGHNT and CDR2 YENEEA. This CDR3 has 15 amino acids. The CDR3: CASSIRQGGTGELFF. CDR3 sequence (DNA): TGTGCCAGCAGCATCAGACAGGGCGGCACCGGGGAGCTGTTTTTT.

The CDR3, as DNA: TGTGCCAGTAGGATCGACTTTCAACCGAACACCGGGGAGCTGTTTTTT. Encoded protein: CASRIDFQPNTGELFF. The rearrangement joins TRBV19 to TRBJ2-2; D call uncertain. The CDR3 is made up of 16 amino acids. Trimming stripped 6 bases from V and 0 bases from J, with 14 bases between. Germline CDR1 reads LNHDA; CDR2 reads SQIVND (reference sequence).

V gene TRBV15 combines with J gene TRBJ2-1; D ambiguous. V was cut by 4 bases and J by 2 bases, with 6 bases left in between. Germline CDR1 LNHNV, CDR2 YYDKDF (reference sequence). CDR3 length: 13 amino acids. CDR3 in amino acids: CATSTETYNEQFF. For the CDR3, the DNA is TGTGCCACCAGCACGGAGACCTACAATGAGCAGTTCTTC.

The J gene is TRBJ1-1, the V gene TRBV6-2 or TRBV6-3; weak D call: TRBD1 (5 bases). Germline assignment: CDR1 MNHEY and CDR2 SVGEGT. V was cut by 2 bases and J by 13 bases, with 11 bases left in between. The CDR3 sequence is 11 residues long. CDR3 amino acids: CASSYLGAGFF. CDR3 in DNA: TGTGCCAGCAGTTACCTAGGGGCCGGTTTCTTT.

The chain uses TRBV2 and TRBJ2-1, with 11 bases fitting TRBD2. V dropped 5 bases and J dropped 9; count of bases not matched to a gene: 3. Germline lookup yields CDR1 SNHLY and CDR2 FYNNEI. The CDR3 has 13 residues. CDR3 residues: CASSPSGRFEQFF. The CDR3 nucleotides are TGTGCCAGCAGTCCTAGCGGGAGGTTTGAGCAGTTCTTC.

This clone was counted only a few times. V usage is TRBV2 and J usage is TRBJ1-4, with D possibly TRBD1 on 5 matching bases. Deletions cut 2 bases from V and 7 bases from J, with 8 bases between. The CDR3 has 13 residues. CDR1 SNHLY and CDR2 FYNNEI come from the germline V gene. This CDR3 reads CASSEMTVEKLFF. DNA of the CDR3: TGTGCCAGCAGTGAAATGACAGTTGAAAAACTGTTTTTT.

The V gene is TRBV7-8, the J gene TRBJ1-6; the match to TRBD1 covers 9 bases. This CDR3 contains 15 residues. V was pared by 3 bases and J by 11 bases, with 8 bases of the junction left unmatched. Germline CDR1 and CDR2: SGHVS and FQNEAQ. CDR3 residues: CASSLSGTGKPPLHF. The DNA of the CDR3 is TGTGCCAGCAGCTTGTCCGGGACAGGGAAGCCACCCCTCCACTTT.

The chain carries TRBV15 and TRBJ2-2; TRBD2 is a possible D gene (6 bases). The V and J ends lost 8 bases and 8 bases respectively, with 21 bases between them. Germline values: CDR1 LNHNV, CDR2 YYDKDF (reference sequence). This CDR3 spans 15 amino acids. Written as DNA, the CDR3 is TGTGCCACCCTCACACCCGGGGGAGAGGCTGGGGAGCTGTTTTTT. Its translation is CATLTPGGEAGELFF.

The rearrangement links TRBV7-2 to TRBJ2-5; 9 nucleotides agree with TRBD2. CDR1 and CDR2 (germline): SGHTA, FQGNSA. V lost 2 bases, J lost 5 bases, and 9 bases stayed unmatched. The CDR3 spans 16 residues. CDR3 in amino acids: CASSLQRGAVEETQYF. The CDR3 DNA follows: TGTGCCAGCAGCTTACAGCGGGGGGCAGTCGAGGAGACCCAGTACTTC.

This clone occurred a few times. The chain joins TRBV9 to TRBJ1-3, with D unclear. The CDR3 runs 16 residues. V lost 0 bases and J lost 0, with 10 bases in between. Germline-derived CDR1 and CDR2 are SGDLS and YYNGEE. CDR3 in amino acids: CASSVGPPASGNTIYF. The CDR3, as DNA: TGTGCCAGCAGCGTAGGGCCCCCTGCCTCTGGAAACACCATATATTTT.

The chain combines TRBV29-1 with TRBJ1-2, with 8 bases lining up with TRBD1. This CDR3 region has 14 residues. V was clipped by 0 bases and J by 5 bases; unmatched bases: 5. Germline CDR1 is SQVTM and CDR2 is ANQGSEA. Here the CDR3 reads CSVEDPGQAYGYTF. The CDR3 coding sequence is TGCAGCGTTGAAGATCCGGGACAGGCTTATGGCTACACCTTC. Full variable domain (remainder filled in from reference TRBV29-1 and TRBJ1-2): SAVISQKPSRDICQRGTSLTIQCQVDSQVTMMFWYRQQPGQSLTLIATANQGSEATYESGFVIDKFPISRPNLTFSTLTVSNMSPEDSSIYLCSVEDPGQAYGYTFGSGTRLTVV.